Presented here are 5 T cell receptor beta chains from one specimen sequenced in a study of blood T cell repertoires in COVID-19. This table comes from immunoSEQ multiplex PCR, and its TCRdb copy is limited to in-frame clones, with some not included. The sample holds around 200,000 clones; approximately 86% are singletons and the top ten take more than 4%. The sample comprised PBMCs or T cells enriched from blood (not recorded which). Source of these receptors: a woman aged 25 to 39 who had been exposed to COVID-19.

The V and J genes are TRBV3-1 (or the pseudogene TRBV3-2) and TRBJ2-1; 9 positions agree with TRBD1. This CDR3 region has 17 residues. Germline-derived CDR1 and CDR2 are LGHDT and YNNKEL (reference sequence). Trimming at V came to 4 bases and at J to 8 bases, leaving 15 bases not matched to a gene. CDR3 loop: CASSRVSDRGFFDEQFF. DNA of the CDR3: TGTGCCAGCAGCCGAGTTTCCGACAGGGGGTTTTTTGATGAGCAGTTCTTC.

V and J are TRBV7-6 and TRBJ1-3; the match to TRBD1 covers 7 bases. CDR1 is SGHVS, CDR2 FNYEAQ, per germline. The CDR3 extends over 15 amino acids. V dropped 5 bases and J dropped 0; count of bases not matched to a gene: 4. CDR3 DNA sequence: TGTGCCAGCAGCCGACAGGGTATCTCTGGAAACACCATATATTTT. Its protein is CASSRQGISGNTIYF.

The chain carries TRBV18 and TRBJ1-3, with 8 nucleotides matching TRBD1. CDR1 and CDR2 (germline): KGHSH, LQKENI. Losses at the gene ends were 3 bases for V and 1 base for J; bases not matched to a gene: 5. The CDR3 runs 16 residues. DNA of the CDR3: TGTGCCAGCTCACCCACGCAGGGGGCGTCTGGAAACACCATATATTTT. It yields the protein CASSPTQGASGNTIYF.

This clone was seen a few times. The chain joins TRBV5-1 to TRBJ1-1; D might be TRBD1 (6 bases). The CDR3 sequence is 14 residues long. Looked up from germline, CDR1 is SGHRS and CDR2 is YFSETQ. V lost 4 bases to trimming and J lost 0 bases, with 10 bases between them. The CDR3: CASSRDIMNTEAFF. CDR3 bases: TGCGCCAGCAGCCGGGACATAATGAACACTGAAGCTTTCTTT.

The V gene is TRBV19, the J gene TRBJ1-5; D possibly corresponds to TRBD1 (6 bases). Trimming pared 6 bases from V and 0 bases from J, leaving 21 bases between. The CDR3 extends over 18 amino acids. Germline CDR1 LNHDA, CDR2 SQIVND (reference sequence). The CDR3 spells CASSQRGRGHLSNQPQHF. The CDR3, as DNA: TGTGCCAGTAGCCAAAGGGGGAGGGGACACCTTAGCAATCAGCCCCAGCATTTT.